This passage covers 31 T cell receptor beta chains from one sample sequenced in a study of persistence of HIV-infected CD4 T cells. What these receptors recognize is not known. This was the immunoSEQ version 4 assay in survey mode. Some clones are missing from TCRdb's copy, which holds only in-frame ones; the method was immunoSEQ multiplex PCR. The sample has approximately 30,000 clones; approximately 78% are singletons. Lysates of CMV-infected fibroblasts at around 10 ug/mL stimulated these cells. CD40L/CD69 double-negative CD45RO-high memory CD4+ T cells were collected. Specimen: CD4+ T cells sorted from PBMCs after roughly 20-hour stimulation, collected from a patient who received antiretroviral therapy. These receptors were obtained from an adult man with HIV who was CMV-seropositive.

This sequence joins TRBV27 and TRBJ2-7; TRBD1 or TRBD2 may be the D gene (6 bases each). The CDR3 is 14 amino acids. V was cut by 1 base and J by 5 bases, with 12 bases left in between. CDR1 is MNHEY and CDR2 is SMNVEV in the germline V gene (reference sequence). The CDR3 spells CASSLYGGGNEQYF. As DNA, the CDR3 is TGTGCCAGCAGTTTATATGGGGGCGGGAACGAGCAGTACTTC.

The chain recombines TRBV7-3 with TRBJ2-1, with 8 bases aligning to TRBD2. The germline V gene encodes CDR1 SGHTA and CDR2 FQGTGA. The CDR3 has 16 residues. The J segment lost 4 bases and the V segment lost 4 bases, leaving 9 bases of the junction unmatched. The CDR3 DNA sequence: TGTGCCAGCAGCTCATCCGGGACTAGAGGGTACAATGAGCAGTTCTTC. Protein: CASSSSGTRGYNEQFF.

J is TRBJ2-4 and V is TRBV18; 11 nucleotides line up with TRBD1. This CDR3 has 14 amino acids. Germline lookup yields CDR1 KGHSH and CDR2 LQKENI. V lost 2 bases to trimming and J lost 7 bases; unmatched junction nucleotides: 1. CDR3 DNA: TGTGCCAGCTCACCAGGGACAGGGGGGAACATTCAGTACTTC. Its translation: CASSPGTGGNIQYF.

The chain uses TRBV10-2 and TRBJ2-7; D remains ambiguous. The length of the CDR3 is 12 residues. Trimming stripped 2 bases from V and 3 bases from J, with 5 bases between. Germline CDR1 reads WSHSY; CDR2 reads SAAADI. The CDR3, as DNA: TGCGCCAGCAGTGAGCCATTCTACGAGCAGTACTTC. It translates to CASSEPFYEQYF.

The V gene is TRBV7-8, the J gene TRBJ2-2; perhaps D is TRBD1 or TRBD2 (6 bases each). The V gene's germline CDR1 is SGHVS and CDR2 FQNEAQ. With 1 base removed from V and 6 bases from J, the gap between germline ends came to 15 bases. The CDR3 totals 16 residues. The DNA for the CDR3 is TGTGCCAGCAGCTTAGTTGGGGGGCTAAGGGCCGGGGAGCTGTTTTTT. It specifies CASSLVGGLRAGELFF.

This clone was detected only once. The chain couples TRBV2 to TRBJ2-1, with TRBD2 matching over 8 bases. The CDR3 has 15 residues. Germline CDR1 is SNHLY and CDR2 is FYNNEI. The junction had 9 bases not matched to a gene; V was cut back by 8 bases and J by 3 bases. CDR3 coding DNA: TGTGCCAGCCTAGACTCAGCGGGGGTCTACAATGAGCAGTTCTTC. This translates into CASLDSAGVYNEQFF.

This clone was picked up one time. The chain has TRBV6-4 and TRBJ2-3; 8 bases match TRBD2. Germline V gene lookup returns CDR1 MRHNA and CDR2 SNTAGT. With V trimmed by 3 bases and J by 6 bases, 5 bases remained unmatched. The CDR3 loop spans 14 amino acids. The CDR3 spells CASSDGTRSDTQYF. The CDR3 DNA follows: TGTGCCAGCAGTGATGGGACTAGGAGTGATACGCAGTATTTT.

The J gene is TRBJ2-1, the V gene TRBV28; 7 bases line up with TRBD2. With 7 bases clipped from V and 3 bases from J, the junction kept 18 bases outside the gene matches. Per germline, CDR1 MDHEN and CDR2 SYDVKM. The CDR3 loop spans 18 amino acids. This CDR3 reads CASTTRGGGGAFYNEQFF. DNA for the CDR3: TGTGCCAGCACCACCCGTGGAGGCGGGGGAGCATTCTACAATGAGCAGTTCTTC.

CDR3 loop: CASNRDRDNSPLHF. The CDR3 DNA reads TGTGCCAGCAACCGGGACAGGGATAATTCACCCCTCCACTTT. This chain links TRBV2 with TRBJ1-6; 9 nucleotides agree with TRBD1. V lost 7 bases, J lost 5 bases, and 3 bases stayed unmatched. Germline V gene data show CDR1 as SNHLY and CDR2 as FYNNEI. The CDR3 contains 14 residues.

This chain links TRBV28 with TRBJ1-1; 8 bases align to TRBD1. The CDR3 spans 16 residues. In germline, CDR1 is MDHEN, CDR2 SYDVKM. The V and J ends lost 7 bases and 6 bases, in that order; junction bases with no gene match: 16. CDR3 in DNA: TGTGCCAGCACCCACACATCCAGGGGGCGCGGGGCTGAAGCTTTCTTT. This codes for CASTHTSRGRGAEAFF.

This sequence joins TRBV5-1 and TRBJ2-1, with a tentative D call TRBD1 (7 bases). CDR1 is SGHRS and CDR2 is YFSETQ in the germline V gene. Trimming left V 4 bases short and J 0 bases short, with 14 bases between. This CDR3 comprises 16 residues. CDR3 loop: CASSQIQGGSYNEQFF. The CDR3 DNA sequence: TGCGCCAGCAGCCAAATTCAGGGGGGCTCCTACAATGAGCAGTTCTTC. The whole variable domain, remainder taken from reference TRBV5-1 and TRBJ2-1, is KAGVTQTPRYLIKTRGQQVTLSCSPISGHRSVSWYQQTPGQGLQFLFEYFSETQRNKGNFPGRFSGRQFSNSRSEMNVSTLELGDSALYLCASSQIQGGSYNEQFFGPGTRLTVL.

The chain has TRBV7-8 and TRBJ2-7; TRBD1 matches 7 bases. The CDR3 totals 12 residues. V dropped 5 bases and J dropped 12; count of bases not matched to a gene: 10. The V gene's germline CDR1 is SGHVS and CDR2 FQNEAQ. This chain's CDR3 is CASSPGGAVLYF. Here the CDR3 DNA reads TGTGCCAGCAGCCCAGGGGGAGCAGTTTTGTACTTC.

V is TRBV6-2 or TRBV6-3 and J is TRBJ1-6, with D possibly TRBD1 on 6 matching bases. The V end was cut by 6 bases, the J end by 6 bases, with 15 bases between. This CDR3 has 15 residues. Germline CDR1 and CDR2: MNHEY and SVGEGT. Written as DNA, the CDR3 is TGTGCCAGCAGCGCGAAGGGGGTGATTAATTCACCCCTCCACTTT. The encoded protein is CASSAKGVINSPLHF.

This chain uses TRBV7-3 with TRBJ2-2, with TRBD2 identical over 10 bases. The germline gives CDR1 SGHTA, CDR2 FQGTGA. CDR3 length: 17 residues. Unmatched junction bases numbered 7, after V lost 4 bases and J lost 2 bases. This CDR3 reads CASSSRTSGLNTGELFF. The DNA for the CDR3 is TGTGCCAGCAGCTCCCGGACTAGCGGCCTCAACACCGGGGAGCTGTTTTTT.

The CDR3 DNA reads as TGTGCCAGCAGCGTACAGAACTTCGCGAACACCGGGGAGCTGTTTTTT. It codes for CASSVQNFANTGELFF. The J gene is TRBJ2-2, the V gene TRBV9; D is unresolved. Trimming took off 1 base at V and 0 bases at J, with 10 bases between the two ends. Looked up from germline, CDR1 is SGDLS and CDR2 is YYNGEE. There are 16 residues in the CDR3.

The chain employs TRBV5-6 and TRBJ2-1, with D unclear. The CDR3 has 15 amino acids. V was cut by 3 bases and J by 2 bases, with 12 bases left in between. Germline V gene sequence: CDR1 SGHDT, CDR2 YYEEEE. Written as DNA, the CDR3 is TGTGCCAGCAGCTGGACCTTGTTAGCCTACAATGAGCAGTTCTTC. This gives the protein CASSWTLLAYNEQFF.

J is TRBJ2-3 and V is TRBV5-4, with TRBD2 as a possible D gene (5 bases). The V end was cut by 4 bases, the J end by 3 bases, with 18 bases between. Germline CDR1 reads SGHNT; CDR2 reads YYREEE (reference sequence). The CDR3 totals 16 residues. The CDR3, as DNA: TGTGCCAGCAGCCCCTATCGGGAAGGTGCAACAGATACGCAGTATTTT. The encoded protein is CASSPYREGATDTQYF. Combining the CDR3 with reference TRBV5-4 and TRBJ2-3 gives the whole variable domain ETGVTQSPTHLIKTRGQQVTLRCSSQSGHNTVSWYQQALGQGPQFIFQYYREEENGRGNFPPRFSGLQFPNYSSELNVNALELDDSALYLCASSPYREGATDTQYFGPGTRLTVL.

The chain carries TRBV7-3 and TRBJ2-1; a possible D gene is TRBD1 (6 bases). Germline assignment: CDR1 SGHTA and CDR2 FQGTGA. CDR3 length: 15 residues. V was clipped by 5 bases and J by 0 bases, with 11 bases between them. Here the CDR3 DNA reads TGTGCCAGCAGCGCCCAGGGGAGCTCCTACAATGAGCAGTTCTTC. Translation: CASSAQGSSYNEQFF.

V gene TRBV20-1 combines with J gene TRBJ1-2; D is ambiguous. V dropped 3 bases and J dropped 2 bases, with 4 bases sitting between them. Per the germline V gene, CDR1 is DFQATT and CDR2 is SNEGSKA (reference sequence). The CDR3 extends over 11 amino acids. The CDR3: CSASPNYGYTF. DNA of the CDR3: TGCAGTGCTAGTCCGAACTATGGCTACACCTTC.

The chain recombines TRBV7-8 with TRBJ1-4; D possibly corresponds to TRBD1 (5 bases). Germline loops: CDR1 SGHVS, CDR2 FQNEAQ. The length of the CDR3 is 15 residues. Trimming removed 5 bases from V and 5 bases from J, with 15 bases in between. CDR3 amino acids: CASSPPGPSNEKLFF. The CDR3 DNA sequence: TGTGCCAGCAGCCCACCGGGACCGTCGAATGAAAAACTGTTTTTT.

The rearrangement links TRBV7-2 to TRBJ1-5; 8 nucleotides align to TRBD1. The V gene's germline CDR1 is SGHTA and CDR2 FQGNSA. The CDR3 sequence is 15 residues long. The trim removed 6 bases at V and 2 bases at J, leaving 6 bases unmatched. In DNA form, the CDR3 reads TGTGCCAGCAGACAACAGGGGGTTGGCAATCAGCCCCAGCATTTT. This codes for CASRQQGVGNQPQHF. The complete variable domain, with remaining parts taken from reference TRBV7-2 and TRBJ1-5, reads GAGVSQSPSNKVTEKGKDVELRCDPISGHTALYWYRQSLGQGLEFLIYFQGNSAPDKSGLPSDRFSAERTGGSVSTLTIQRTQQEDSAVYLCASRQQGVGNQPQHFGDGTRLSIL.

The rearrangement uses TRBV6-1 and TRBJ2-1, with D perhaps matching TRBD1 (6 bases). Germline CDR1 reads MNHNS; CDR2 reads SASEGT. The CDR3 covers 13 residues. Trimming shortened V by 6 bases and J by 12 bases, and 18 bases separated the two germline ends. CDR3 sequence reads: CASSRVQGSGQFF. DNA for the CDR3: TGTGCCAGCAGCCGTGTGCAGGGGAGTGGGCAGTTCTTC.

The chain recombines TRBV18 with TRBJ2-1; D could derive from TRBD1 or TRBD2 (6 bases each). CDR1 is KGHSH, CDR2 LQKENI, per germline. The germline V and J ends were trimmed by 9 bases and 5 bases, with 17 bases remaining between them. The CDR3 loop spans 14 amino acids. The CDR3 region is CASCDHGGNNEQFF. CDR3 nucleotides: TGTGCCAGTTGCGACCACGGGGGCAACAATGAGCAGTTCTTC. Drawing the rest from reference TRBV18 and TRBJ2-1, the complete variable domain is NAGVMQNPRHLVRRRGQEARLRCSPMKGHSHVYWYRQLPEEGLKFMVYLQKENIIDESGMPKERFSAEFPKEGPSILRIQQVVRGDSAAYFCASCDHGGNNEQFFGPGTRLTVL.

The J gene is TRBJ2-7, the V gene TRBV6-6; 10 nucleotides agree with TRBD1. V was pared by 6 bases and J by 6 bases, with 8 bases of the junction left unmatched. Germline lookup yields CDR1 MNHNY and CDR2 SVGAGI (reference sequence). The CDR3 is made up of 14 amino acids. CDR3: CASSQGQGFGEQYF. The DNA for the CDR3 is TGTGCCAGCAGCCAGGGACAGGGGTTTGGCGAGCAGTACTTC.

The chain is built from TRBV6-4 and TRBJ1-1; D uncertain. V was pared by 7 bases and J by 2 bases, with 17 bases between. Per the germline V gene, CDR1 is MRHNA and CDR2 is SNTAGT. The CDR3 has 15 amino acids. In DNA form, the CDR3 reads TGTGCCAGCACTTTAAAGGAAGAAGCTAACACTGAAGCTTTCTTT. This translates into CASTLKEEANTEAFF.

CDR3 in DNA: TGTGCCAGCAGCTTAGGGGAGATAGGGGGTAACTATGGCTACACCTTC. Its protein product is CASSLGEIGGNYGYTF. V gene TRBV13 combines with J gene TRBJ1-2, with D maybe TRBD1 (6 bases). Germline CDR1 PRHDT, CDR2 FYEKMQ (reference sequence). This CDR3 has 16 residues. The V end was cut by 0 bases, the J end by 1 base, with 12 bases between.

V usage is TRBV6-5 and J usage is TRBJ1-1; D is uncertain. Germline V gene data show CDR1 as MNHEY and CDR2 as SVGAGI. The CDR3 has 12 amino acids. V was pared by 6 bases and J by 1 base, with 6 bases between. In DNA form, the CDR3 reads TGTGCCAGCAGACACGAGAACACTGAAGCTTTCTTT. This translates into CASRHENTEAFF.

In this sample, this clone turned up a few times. The chain has TRBV5-1 and TRBJ2-7, with 8 bases aligning to TRBD1. This CDR3 comprises 14 residues. Germline V lookup: CDR1 SGHRS, CDR2 YFSETQ. The trim removed 0 bases at V and 4 bases at J, leaving 3 bases unmatched. The CDR3 DNA sequence: TGCGCCAGCAGCTTGGGTCAGGGGGCATACGAGCAGTACTTC. Translating it yields CASSLGQGAYEQYF.

The gene calls are TRBV29-1 and TRBJ2-1, with TRBD2 identical over 7 bases. Germline loops: CDR1 SQVTM, CDR2 ANQGSEA. The CDR3 spans 14 residues. The junction had 9 bases not matched to a gene; V was cut back by 6 bases and J by 4 bases. The CDR3 protein is CSVAPGRGYNEQFF. For the CDR3, the DNA is TGCAGCGTAGCCCCGGGGAGGGGATACAATGAGCAGTTCTTC.

V gene TRBV5-8 combines with J gene TRBJ2-7, with 11 bases lining up with TRBD2. After removal of 5 bases from V and 0 bases from J, the junction contained 4 bases not matched to a gene. From germline, CDR1 is SGHTS and CDR2 YDEGEE. The CDR3 loop spans 15 amino acids. The CDR3, as DNA: TGTGCCAGCAGTCGACTAGCGGGGCCCTCCTACGAGCAGTACTTC. Translated: CASSRLAGPSYEQYF.

The rearrangement uses TRBV7-6 and TRBJ2-1, with D hard to call. Looked up from germline, CDR1 is SGHVS and CDR2 is FNYEAQ. Trimming removed 5 bases from V and 6 bases from J, with 11 bases in between. The CDR3 contains 13 residues. CDR3 bases: TGTGCCAGCAGCAGACCCCCCGGCAATGAGCAGTTCTTC. Protein sequence: CASSRPPGNEQFF.